This is a list of T cell receptor beta chains from one sample in a study of graft-versus-host responses after intestinal transplantation. The data were produced by immunoSEQ multiplex PCR, yet TCRdb's version contains in-frame clones alone and is incomplete. The data contain roughly 28,000 clones, 93% of them seen just once; the ten biggest clones take up 0.7% to 0.85%. Material: PBMCs, obtained about 65 days after intestinal transplant. Receptor source: a human patient who received an intestinal transplant, so some T cells may come from the graft donor. The CDR3 runs from the conserved cysteine through the conserved F or W. D genes are given only for firm matches.

TRBD1	TRBJ2-1	TRBV6-5	CASSYSWTGGYNEQFF	TGTGCCAGCAGTTACTCCTGGACAGGGGGCTACAATGAGCAGTTCTTC
NA	TRBJ2-1	TRBV12-5	CASGLGPHEQFF	TGTGCTAGTGGCCTTGGCCCCCATGAGCAGTTCTTC
TRBD2	TRBJ2-3	TRBV18	CASSPPAGGPADTQYF	TGTGCCAGCTCACCACCGGCGGGAGGGCCCGCAGATACGCAGTATTTT
NA	TRBJ1-5	TRBV6-1	CASFARDQPQHF	TGTGCCAGCTTTGCCAGGGACCAGCCCCAGCATTTT
NA	TRBJ1-3	TRBV9	CASSSRTAGNTIYF	TGTGCCAGCAGCTCCCGGACAGCTGGAAACACCATATATTTT
NA	TRBJ1-1	TRBV18	CASSPKLCCTEAFF	TGTGCCAGCTCACCAAAGTTGTGCTGCACTGAAGCTTTCTTT
TRBD1	TRBJ2-6	TRBV15	CATSPRQGEANVLTF	TGTGCCACCAGCCCTCGGCAGGGGGAGGCCAACGTCCTGACTTTC
NA	TRBJ1-5	TRBV28	CASSLGRRPLNQPQHF	TGTGCCAGCAGTTTGGGCAGGCGCCCCCTTAATCAGCCCCAGCATTTT
TRBD2	TRBJ2-3	TRBV12-5	CASGLAGGADTQYF	TGTGCTAGTGGTTTGGCCGGGGGGGCAGATACGCAGTATTTT
NA	TRBJ1-5	TRBV27	CASRLRGVSNQPQHF	TGTGCCAGCAGACTTAGGGGGGTTAGCAATCAGCCCCAGCATTTT
NA	TRBJ1-5	TRBV19	CASNGASQPQHF	TGTGCCAGTAACGGTGCAAGTCAGCCCCAGCATTTT
TRBD1	TRBJ1-2	TRBV5-1	CASRGQGNYGYTF	TGCGCCAGCAGAGGACAGGGTAACTATGGCTACACCTTC
TRBD1	TRBJ2-1	TRBV19	CASSPTPGQAYNEQFF	TGTGCCAGTAGTCCCACTCCGGGACAGGCATACAATGAGCAGTTCTTC